The 25 T cell receptor beta chains below come from one sample, sequenced in a study of Graves' ophthalmopathy and Graves' hyperthyroidism. RNA transcripts provided the template for amplifying TCR beta CDR3 regions. After a first-round RT-PCR with HTBI primers, a second-round multiplex PCR was run. TCRdb re-called the multiplex PCR reads with MiXCR, one entry per CDR3 protein. The table has some 380,000 distinct CDR3 sequences, roughly 14% seen once. Sequencing used peripheral blood. All receptors come from a young woman with stable Graves' hyperthyroidism.

This clonotype was recorded at least ten times. V and J are TRBV12-3 or TRBV12-4 and TRBJ1-1, with D unresolved. With 3 bases removed from V and 4 bases from J, the gap between germline ends came to 12 bases. CDR3 length: 14 amino acids. CDR3 in DNA: TGTGCCAGCAGTTTCCCGCGGTCGCTCACTGAAGCTTTCTTT. Translation: CASSFPRSLTEAFF.

In this sample, this clonotype turned up many times. V usage is TRBV12-3 or TRBV12-4 and J usage is TRBJ1-5; D call uncertain. Trimming took 6 bases from V and 6 from J, leaving 15 bases between them. This CDR3 region has 14 residues. The CDR3 spells CASRKKGNGQPQHF. For the CDR3, the DNA is TGTGCCAGCAGGAAAAAAGGGAACGGTCAGCCCCAGCATTTT.

In this sample, this clonotype turned up many times. The CDR3 is CAISEPGGQETQYF. CDR3 in DNA: TGTGCCATCAGTGAGCCAGGGGGCCAAGAGACCCAGTACTTC. The chain has TRBV10-3 and TRBJ2-5; 7 bases line up with TRBD1. The CDR3 covers 14 residues. Germline V CDR1 and CDR2: ENHRY, SYGVKD. The ends lost 2 bases at V and 1 base at J; junction bases unmatched: 1.

This clonotype was recorded a few times. A much bigger clone sits one base away, suggesting this may be a read error. The rearrangement links TRBV6-1 to TRBJ2-7, with D maybe TRBD2 (5 bases). The germline V gene encodes CDR1 MNHNS and CDR2 SASEGT. The CDR3 spans 11 residues. The CDR3 protein is CATGIYNEQYF. CDR3 nucleotides: TGTGCTACGGGGATTTACAACGAGCAGTACTTC.

This clonotype showed up many times. The chain links TRBV28 to TRBJ2-7; D is uncertain. The CDR3 is 13 residues long. V was cut by 8 bases and J by 0 bases, with 11 bases left in between. Germline V lookup: CDR1 MDHEN, CDR2 SYDVKM. The CDR3 DNA sequence: TGTGCCAGCGCAGTGGGCAGCTCCTACGAGCAGTACTTC. Protein sequence: CASAVGSSYEQYF.

V and J are TRBV5-1 and TRBJ1-1, with D unresolved. Deletions cut 6 bases from V and 1 base from J, with 13 bases between. CDR3 length: 14 amino acids. Germline loops: CDR1 SGHRS, CDR2 YFSETQ. The CDR3 sequence: CASKIGVGNTEAFF. CDR3 nucleotides: TGCGCCAGCAAAATCGGGGTGGGGAACACTGAAGCTTTCTTT.

This clonotype was seen ten or more times. The CDR3 region has the DNA TGTGCCAGTAGTCCCTATACAGGGGCCACCGGGGAGCTGTTTTTT. Translation gives CASSPYTGATGELFF. The chain combines TRBV19 with TRBJ2-2; TRBD1 aligns across 7 bases. In germline, CDR1 is LNHDA, CDR2 SQIVND (reference sequence). The CDR3 is made up of 15 amino acids. V trimming: 5 bases; J trimming: 4 bases; junction bases outside the gene matches: 7. Full variable domain (rest looked up from reference TRBV19 and TRBJ2-2): DGGITQSPKYLFRKEGQNVTLSCEQNLNHDAMYWYRQDPGQGLRLIYYSQIVNDFQKGDIAEGYSVSREKKESFPLTVTSAQKNPTAFYLCASSPYTGATGELFFGEGSRLTVL.

Details on this clonotype: A much larger clonotype is one base distant, so this may be a read error. The chain has TRBV3-1 and TRBJ1-2, with TRBD1 matching 7 bases. The CDR3 spans 15 residues. The V gene's germline CDR1 is LGHDT and CDR2 YNNKEL (reference sequence). The CDR3 coding sequence is TGTGCCAGCAGCCAAGGACAGGGAGGGAACTATGGCTTCACCTTC. It codes for CASSQGQGGNYGFTF.

This clonotype was observed at least ten times. The chain carries TRBV6-2 or TRBV6-3 and TRBJ1-1; the D is unclear. CDR3 length: 19 amino acids. V was trimmed by 2 bases and J by 1 base, leaving 23 bases between them. Germline CDR1 reads MNHEY; CDR2 reads SVGEGT. The CDR3 sequence is CASSYPMDGRGMRNTEAFF. CDR3 nucleotides: TGTGCCAGCAGTTACCCCATGGACGGGAGAGGGATGCGGAACACTGAAGCTTTCTTT.

This clonotype was counted ten times or more. This chain joins TRBV12-3 or TRBV12-4 and TRBJ2-4; the D gene could be TRBD1 or TRBD2 (5 bases each). V gave up 2 bases and J gave up 4 bases, with 9 bases separating them. There are 14 residues in the CDR3. Here the CDR3 reads CASSLLREKNIQYF. CDR3 DNA sequence: TGTGCCAGCAGTTTACTCAGGGAGAAAAACATTCAGTACTTC.

This clonotype was seen at least ten times. V and J are TRBV12-3 or TRBV12-4 and TRBJ1-6; D may be TRBD1 (6 bases). The ends were cut back, 10 bases at V and 5 bases at J, with 15 bases in the middle. This CDR3 is built from 14 residues. This CDR3 is CATGGPNNNSPLHF. The CDR3 coding sequence is TGTGCCACGGGGGGCCCTAATAATAATTCACCCCTCCACTTT.

This clonotype was recorded at least ten times. The J gene is TRBJ2-2, the V gene TRBV6-1; TRBD1 might be the D (6 bases). The CDR3 is made up of 12 amino acids. V gave up 7 bases and J gave up 5 bases, with 8 bases separating them. CDR1 MNHNS and CDR2 SASEGT come from the germline V gene. The DNA of the CDR3 is TGTGCCAGCACCACAGGGACCGGGGAGCTGTTTTTT. Translated, it gives CASTTGTGELFF.

This clonotype came up many times. This sequence joins TRBV6-1 and TRBJ1-2; 8 bases are a match to TRBD1. V dropped 2 bases and J dropped 4; count of bases not matched to a gene: 6. The CDR3 runs to 15 residues. Germline V lookup: CDR1 MNHNS, CDR2 SASEGT. The CDR3 protein is CASSETWTGPYGYTF. The CDR3 bases are TGTGCCAGCAGTGAAACCTGGACAGGGCCCTATGGCTACACCTTC.

There are many counts of this clonotype. CDR3: CASSYSGGLEPQHF. DNA for the CDR3: TGTGCCAGCAGTTACTCGGGGGGGTTGGAGCCCCAGCATTTT. V gene TRBV6-5 combines with J gene TRBJ1-5; possibly TRBD1 for D (5 bases). Germline values: CDR1 MNHEY, CDR2 SVGAGI. The V gene lost 0 bases and the J gene lost 8 bases, with 11 bases spanning the gap. The CDR3 runs 14 residues.

Note on this clonotype: This clone may be a read error of a much larger clone one base away. The rearrangement links TRBV5-1 to TRBJ1-2; D remains ambiguous. With 1 base removed from V and 0 bases from J, the gap between germline ends came to 7 bases. Germline lookup yields CDR1 SGHRS and CDR2 YFSETQ. The CDR3 runs 14 residues. CDR3 residues: CASSLYRANYGYTF. The CDR3 DNA sequence: TGCGCCAGCAGCTTGTACCGGGCTAACTATGGCTACACCTTC. The whole variable domain, filled in from reference TRBV5-1 and TRBJ1-2, reads KAGVTQTPRYLIKTRGQQVTLSCSPISGHRSVSWYQQTPGQGLQFLFEYFSETQRNKGNFPGRFSGRQFSNSRSEMNVSTLELGDSALYLCASSLYRANYGYTFGSGTRLTVV.

This clonotype was found many times. V and J are TRBV18 and TRBJ1-5, with D perhaps matching TRBD1 (6 bases). Deletions cut 4 bases from V and 6 bases from J, with 16 bases between. The length of the CDR3 is 15 residues. From germline, CDR1 is KGHSH and CDR2 LQKENI. The CDR3 DNA follows: TGTGCCAGCTCACTGTCTGGGGGGGCGGCTCAGCCCCAGCATTTT. Translating it yields CASSLSGGAAQPQHF. The variable domain in full, with the rest retrieved from reference TRBV18 and TRBJ1-5, is NAGVMQNPRHLVRRRGQEARLRCSPMKGHSHVYWYRQLPEEGLKFMVYLQKENIIDESGMPKERFSAEFPKEGPSILRIQQVVRGDSAAYFCASSLSGGAAQPQHFGDGTRLSIL.

This clonotype has ten or more counts. The CDR3 loop reads CASSLSLRQTQYF. In DNA, the CDR3 is TGTGCCAGCAGTTTGTCATTGAGGCAGACCCAGTACTTC. The V gene is TRBV27, the J gene TRBJ2-5, with D unclear. V was clipped by 3 bases and J by 6 bases, with 11 bases between them. Germline V gene data show CDR1 as MNHEY and CDR2 as SMNVEV (reference sequence). The CDR3 consists of 13 residues.

This clonotype was seen just once. A much more abundant neighbour one base away suggests this may be a read error. The V call is TRBV15, the J call TRBJ2-5; 7 nucleotides align to TRBD2. J was trimmed by 3 bases and V by 1 base; bases with no gene match: 2. Germline values: CDR1 LNHNV, CDR2 YYDKDF (reference sequence). The CDR3 consists of 14 residues. Written as DNA, the CDR3 is TGTGCCACCAGCAGAGTGGGGGGGGAAGAGACCCAGTACTTC. Translation: CATSRVGGEETQYF.

The V call is TRBV6-2 or TRBV6-3, the J call TRBJ2-2; TRBD2 aligns across 14 bases. CDR1 is MNHEY and CDR2 is SVGEGT in the germline V gene. There are 19 residues in the CDR3. With V trimmed by 5 bases and J by 2 bases, 10 bases remained unmatched. CDR3 sequence: CASSRRLAGGGTNTGELFF. The CDR3 coding sequence is TGTGCCAGCAGTCGCCGACTAGCGGGGGGGGGCACTAACACCGGGGAGCTGTTTTTT.

The sample holds many counts of this clonotype. The rearrangement links TRBV4-1 to TRBJ1-2; possibly TRBD1 for D (6 bases). Deletions cut 3 bases from V and 6 bases from J, with 14 bases between. CDR3 length: 14 residues. Germline V gives CDR1 MGHRA, CDR2 YSYEKL. This CDR3 reads CASSHPGTKNGYTF. The CDR3 DNA follows: TGCGCCAGCAGCCATCCCGGGACAAAGAATGGCTACACCTTC.

This clonotype has ten or more counts. The gene calls are TRBV6-5 and TRBJ2-7; weak D call: TRBD2 (6 bases). The CDR3 has 16 amino acids. Germline values: CDR1 MNHEY, CDR2 SVGAGI. V lost 2 bases, J lost 4 bases, and 18 bases lay in between. The CDR3 DNA sequence: TGTGCCAGCAGTTACGCAAGCCCGGGACTCGGGTACGAGCAGTACTTC. Its translation: CASSYASPGLGYEQYF.

This clonotype showed up many times. J is TRBJ2-5 and V is TRBV12-3 or TRBV12-4, with 9 bases fitting TRBD1. V was pared by 4 bases and J by 2 bases, with 8 bases of the junction left unmatched. This CDR3 has 16 amino acids. CDR3 coding DNA: TGTGCCAGCAGTTCCCGTGGGGGACAGGGTCAAGAGACCCAGTACTTC. It yields the protein CASSSRGGQGQETQYF.

This clonotype was detected ten times or more. This rearrangement joins TRBV5-1 to TRBJ1-1; D unclear. CDR1 and CDR2 (germline): SGHRS, YFSETQ. Trimming removed 2 bases at V and 1 base at J, with 6 bases between. The CDR3 sequence is 13 residues long. CDR3 amino acids: CASSFSPNTEAFF. The CDR3 DNA reads TGCGCCAGCAGCTTTTCACCGAACACTGAAGCTTTCTTT.

This clonotype was found many times. The J gene is TRBJ2-5, the V gene TRBV28; 16 positions match TRBD2. Trimming removed 5 bases from V and 5 bases from J; junction bases left unmatched: 11. The CDR3 is made up of 18 amino acids. Per germline, CDR1 MDHEN and CDR2 SYDVKM. CDR3 sequence (DNA): TGTGCCAGCAGTCGGGGACTAGCGGGGGGGCCGAGTTCCGAGACCCAGTACTTC. It encodes CASSRGLAGGPSSETQYF.

This clonotype appeared many times. V gene TRBV12-3 or TRBV12-4 combines with J gene TRBJ2-7, with D perhaps given as TRBD1 or TRBD2 (5 bases each). Trimming took 3 bases from V and 5 from J, leaving 11 bases between them. This CDR3 has 13 residues. The CDR3 DNA follows: TGTGCCAGCAGTTTTAGCGCAGGGAACGAGCAGTACTTC. It is translated as CASSFSAGNEQYF.